The 8 T cell receptor beta chains below come from one sample, sequenced in a study of blood T cell repertoires in COVID-19. This table comes from immunoSEQ multiplex PCR, and its TCRdb copy is limited to in-frame clones, with some not included. The repertoire holds a few hundred thousand clones, with 84% as singletons. Sequencing was carried out using peripheral blood. These receptors all stem from a woman aged 40-49 years who had recovered from COVID-19.

The rearrangement links TRBV19 to TRBJ1-5; 7 bases agree with TRBD1. Germline-derived CDR1 and CDR2 are LNHDA and SQIVND (reference sequence). The CDR3 runs to 14 residues. With V trimmed by 6 bases and J by 2 bases, 4 bases remained unmatched. DNA for the CDR3: TGTGCCAGTAGGTGGGACAGCGGCAATCAGCCCCAGCATTTT. Protein product: CASRWDSGNQPQHF.

V gene TRBV7-2 combines with J gene TRBJ1-1, with a tentative D call TRBD1 (6 bases). Germline CDR1 is SGHTA and CDR2 is FQGNSA. V shed 2 bases and J shed 1 base, with 14 bases lying between them. This CDR3 is built from 16 residues. DNA for the CDR3: TGTGCCAGCAGCTTACTACCGGGGACAACGAACACTGAAGCTTTCTTT. It yields the protein CASSLLPGTTNTEAFF.

The gene calls are TRBV19 and TRBJ2-1; 8 bases line up with TRBD1. The germline V gene encodes CDR1 LNHDA and CDR2 SQIVND (reference sequence). J gave up 7 bases and V 5 bases, and 7 bases lay outside the gene matches. The CDR3 length is 14 residues. CDR3 coding DNA: TGTGCCAGTAGTGCCACCGACAGGGGAAATGAGCAGTTCTTC. Residues: CASSATDRGNEQFF.

J is TRBJ1-1 and V is TRBV7-6, with a tentative D call TRBD1 (5 bases). This CDR3 region has 15 residues. Trimming removed 0 bases from V and 6 bases from J, with 14 bases in between. CDR1 is SGHVS and CDR2 is FNYEAQ in the germline V gene. The CDR3 loop reads CASSLAGGVTPEAFF. The DNA of the CDR3 is TGTGCCAGCAGCTTAGCGGGGGGAGTTACCCCTGAAGCTTTCTTT. Full variable domain (remainder filled in from reference TRBV7-6 and TRBJ1-1): GAGVSQSPRYKVTKRGQDVALRCDPISGHVSLYWYRQALGQGPEFLTYFNYEAQQDKSGLPNDRFSAERPEGSISTLTIQRTEQRDSAMYRCASSLAGGVTPEAFFGQGTRLTVV.

A few counts support this clone. The chain carries TRBV6-5 and TRBJ2-7, with 7 nucleotides matching TRBD1. The germline CDR1 and CDR2 sequences are MNHEY and SVGAGI. This CDR3 comprises 14 residues. The ends lost 8 bases at V and 4 bases at J; junction bases unmatched: 11. In DNA, the CDR3 is TGTGCCAGCTTTGGGGGTGCAGGGGGATACGAGCAGTACTTC. It yields the protein CASFGGAGGYEQYF.

The genes are TRBV11-3 and TRBJ1-5; no clear D gene. CDR1 and CDR2 from the germline V gene are SGHNT and YENEEA. Trimming shortened V by 8 bases and J by 3 bases, and 8 bases separated the two germline ends. This CDR3 has 12 residues. The CDR3 region has the DNA TGTGCCAGCGCCGGTAACAATCAGCCCCAGCATTTT. Translation gives CASAGNNQPQHF.

The chain carries TRBV4-3 and TRBJ2-2, with a weak D call TRBD1 (7 bases). Germline CDR1 reads LGHNA; CDR2 reads YSLEER. V was trimmed by 4 bases and J by 2 bases, leaving 11 bases between them. CDR3 length equals 15 residues. CDR3 region: CASSPRGDNTGELFF. The CDR3 region has the DNA TGCGCCAGCAGCCCCAGGGGGGATAACACCGGGGAGCTGTTTTTT.

The chain recombines TRBV7-2 with TRBJ2-7; tentatively, D is TRBD2 (5 bases). CDR1 and CDR2 from the germline V gene are SGHTA and FQGNSA. Trimming cost V 3 bases and J 6 bases, with 12 bases left between them. This CDR3 region has 13 residues. The CDR3 protein is CASSFVGISEQYF. CDR3 sequence (DNA): TGTGCCAGCAGCTTTGTCGGGATAAGCGAGCAGTACTTC.